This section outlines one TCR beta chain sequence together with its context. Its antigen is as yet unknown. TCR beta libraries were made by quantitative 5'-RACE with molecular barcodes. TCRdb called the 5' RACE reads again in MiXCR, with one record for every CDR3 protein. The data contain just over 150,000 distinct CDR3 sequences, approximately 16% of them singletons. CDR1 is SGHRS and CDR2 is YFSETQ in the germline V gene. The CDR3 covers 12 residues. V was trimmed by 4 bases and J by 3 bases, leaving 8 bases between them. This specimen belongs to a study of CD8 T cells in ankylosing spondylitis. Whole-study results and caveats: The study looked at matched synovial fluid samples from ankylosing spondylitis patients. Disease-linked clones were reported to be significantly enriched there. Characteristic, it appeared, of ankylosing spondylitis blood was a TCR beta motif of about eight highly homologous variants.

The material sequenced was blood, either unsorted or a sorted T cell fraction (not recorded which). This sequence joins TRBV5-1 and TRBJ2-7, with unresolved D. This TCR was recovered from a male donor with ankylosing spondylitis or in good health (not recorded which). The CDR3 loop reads CASSIDGYEQYF. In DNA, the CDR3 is TGCGCCAGCAGCATTGACGGCTACGAGCAGTACTTC.